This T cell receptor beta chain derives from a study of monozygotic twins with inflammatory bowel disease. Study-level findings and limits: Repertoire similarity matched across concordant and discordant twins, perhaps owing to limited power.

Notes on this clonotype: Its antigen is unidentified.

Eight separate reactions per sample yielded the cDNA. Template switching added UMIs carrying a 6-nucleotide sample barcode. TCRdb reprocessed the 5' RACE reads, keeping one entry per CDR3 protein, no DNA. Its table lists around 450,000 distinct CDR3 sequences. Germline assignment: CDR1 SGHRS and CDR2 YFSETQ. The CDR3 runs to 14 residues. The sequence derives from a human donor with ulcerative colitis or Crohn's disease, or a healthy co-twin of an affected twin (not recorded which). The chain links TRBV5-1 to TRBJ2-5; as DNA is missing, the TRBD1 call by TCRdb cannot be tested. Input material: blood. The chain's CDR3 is CASSLRGNGETQYF.